The 4 T cell receptor beta chains below come from one sample, sequenced in a study of blood T cell repertoires in COVID-19. Generated by immunoSEQ multiplex PCR, the TCRdb table keeps only in-frame clones and is missing some. The table includes 300,000 to 350,000 clones, over 75% detected once. Input material: PBMCs or T cells enriched from blood (not recorded which). These receptors were collected from a man in his thirties or forties who had recovered from COVID-19.

The chain combines TRBV9 with TRBJ2-7; TRBD1 aligns across 9 bases. V was pared by 0 bases and J by 6 bases, with 10 bases of the junction left unmatched. The V gene's germline CDR1 is SGDLS and CDR2 YYNGEE. The CDR3 loop spans 16 amino acids. The CDR3 loop is CASSVGPQGAQGEQYF. The CDR3 region has the DNA TGTGCCAGCAGCGTAGGGCCACAGGGGGCGCAAGGCGAGCAGTACTTC.

The genes are TRBV4-1 and TRBJ1-2; D perhaps matches TRBD1 (5 bases). CDR3 length equals 15 residues. In germline, CDR1 is MGHRA, CDR2 YSYEKL. V gave up 0 bases and J gave up 3 bases, with 11 bases separating them. The CDR3 DNA reads TGCGCCAGCAGCCAAGAGAGGCAGGGTGACTATGGCTACACCTTC. Translated, it gives CASSQERQGDYGYTF.

The chain links TRBV6-5 to TRBJ2-7; 8 nucleotides agree with TRBD1. The length of the CDR3 is 12 residues. Germline trimming cut 6 bases from V and 4 bases from J; bases unmatched to any gene: 2. Per the germline V gene, CDR1 is MNHEY and CDR2 is SVGAGI. The chain's CDR3 is CASSGQGYEQYF. The CDR3 region has the DNA TGTGCCAGCAGCGGACAGGGATACGAGCAGTACTTC.

The chain combines TRBV5-1 with TRBJ2-2; maybe TRBD2 (5 bases). The CDR3 runs to 16 residues. Per germline, CDR1 SGHRS and CDR2 YFSETQ. Trimming left V 1 base short and J 0 bases short, with 10 bases between. The CDR3 nucleotides are TGCGCCAGCAGCTTGATGGGGAGATCGAACACCGGGGAGCTGTTTTTT. It translates to CASSLMGRSNTGELFF.